Presented here are 6 T cell receptor beta chains from one specimen sequenced in a study of technical replicates of blood from a few donors. Produced via immunoSEQ multiplex PCR; TCRdb's table is partial and in-frame only. The table has nearly 80,000 clones, around 90% seen once. The sample taken for sequencing was T cells isolated from PBMCs. The receptors shown here come from a human donor in good health.

This clone has a single count. This chain connects TRBV5-4 to TRBJ2-2; D not resolved. The germline gives CDR1 SGHNT, CDR2 YYREEE (reference sequence). The CDR3 is made up of 12 amino acids. Trimming left V 4 bases short and J 5 bases short, with 6 bases between. CDR3 region: CASSHLTGELFF. In DNA, the CDR3 is TGTGCCAGCAGCCATCTAACCGGGGAGCTGTTTTTT.

This clone was detected only once. The chain links TRBV5-6 to TRBJ1-2; the D is unclear. Germline values: CDR1 SGHDT, CDR2 YYEEEE. V was pared by 1 base and J by 6 bases, with 19 bases between. There are 16 residues in the CDR3. The CDR3 loop reads CASSLRRRGSRDGYTF. CDR3 in DNA: TGTGCCAGCAGCTTGCGTCGGCGAGGCTCGCGCGATGGCTACACCTTC.

V usage is TRBV4-2 and J usage is TRBJ1-3, with D hard to call. In germline, CDR1 is LGHNA, CDR2 YNFKEQ. The CDR3 consists of 17 residues. Trimming shortened V by 0 bases and J by 0 bases, and 12 bases separated the two germline ends. The DNA for the CDR3 is TGTGCCAGCAGCCAAGATCTACAGTTAATCTCTGGAAACACCATATATTTT. It is translated as CASSQDLQLISGNTIYF.

The genes are TRBV27 and TRBJ1-1, with D unresolved. This CDR3 is 13 amino acids long. V lost 2 bases, J lost 1 base, and 5 bases lay in between. From germline, CDR1 is MNHEY and CDR2 SMNVEV (reference sequence). CDR3 nucleotides: TGTGCCAGCAGTTTAGGAGGGAACACTGAAGCTTTCTTT. This codes for CASSLGGNTEAFF.

Of note for this clone: The limits of the CDR3 on the DNA are not certain, so only TCRdb's listed CDR3 is given. V and J are TRBV15 and TRBJ1-1; TRBD1 reflects the table's D call only, with no check against the DNA. The CDR3 has 15 residues if both end residues are counted. Per germline, CDR1 LNHNV and CDR2 YYDKDF (reference sequence). CDR3: CATSILGLMNTEAFF.

The V gene is TRBV19, the J gene TRBJ2-5; D perhaps matches TRBD1 (5 bases). The V end was cut by 3 bases, the J end by 5 bases, with 10 bases between. In germline, CDR1 is LNHDA, CDR2 SQIVND (reference sequence). This CDR3 is built from 13 residues. CDR3 protein: CASSMAAGETQYF. The CDR3 nucleotides are TGTGCCAGTAGTATGGCGGCAGGGGAGACCCAGTACTTC.